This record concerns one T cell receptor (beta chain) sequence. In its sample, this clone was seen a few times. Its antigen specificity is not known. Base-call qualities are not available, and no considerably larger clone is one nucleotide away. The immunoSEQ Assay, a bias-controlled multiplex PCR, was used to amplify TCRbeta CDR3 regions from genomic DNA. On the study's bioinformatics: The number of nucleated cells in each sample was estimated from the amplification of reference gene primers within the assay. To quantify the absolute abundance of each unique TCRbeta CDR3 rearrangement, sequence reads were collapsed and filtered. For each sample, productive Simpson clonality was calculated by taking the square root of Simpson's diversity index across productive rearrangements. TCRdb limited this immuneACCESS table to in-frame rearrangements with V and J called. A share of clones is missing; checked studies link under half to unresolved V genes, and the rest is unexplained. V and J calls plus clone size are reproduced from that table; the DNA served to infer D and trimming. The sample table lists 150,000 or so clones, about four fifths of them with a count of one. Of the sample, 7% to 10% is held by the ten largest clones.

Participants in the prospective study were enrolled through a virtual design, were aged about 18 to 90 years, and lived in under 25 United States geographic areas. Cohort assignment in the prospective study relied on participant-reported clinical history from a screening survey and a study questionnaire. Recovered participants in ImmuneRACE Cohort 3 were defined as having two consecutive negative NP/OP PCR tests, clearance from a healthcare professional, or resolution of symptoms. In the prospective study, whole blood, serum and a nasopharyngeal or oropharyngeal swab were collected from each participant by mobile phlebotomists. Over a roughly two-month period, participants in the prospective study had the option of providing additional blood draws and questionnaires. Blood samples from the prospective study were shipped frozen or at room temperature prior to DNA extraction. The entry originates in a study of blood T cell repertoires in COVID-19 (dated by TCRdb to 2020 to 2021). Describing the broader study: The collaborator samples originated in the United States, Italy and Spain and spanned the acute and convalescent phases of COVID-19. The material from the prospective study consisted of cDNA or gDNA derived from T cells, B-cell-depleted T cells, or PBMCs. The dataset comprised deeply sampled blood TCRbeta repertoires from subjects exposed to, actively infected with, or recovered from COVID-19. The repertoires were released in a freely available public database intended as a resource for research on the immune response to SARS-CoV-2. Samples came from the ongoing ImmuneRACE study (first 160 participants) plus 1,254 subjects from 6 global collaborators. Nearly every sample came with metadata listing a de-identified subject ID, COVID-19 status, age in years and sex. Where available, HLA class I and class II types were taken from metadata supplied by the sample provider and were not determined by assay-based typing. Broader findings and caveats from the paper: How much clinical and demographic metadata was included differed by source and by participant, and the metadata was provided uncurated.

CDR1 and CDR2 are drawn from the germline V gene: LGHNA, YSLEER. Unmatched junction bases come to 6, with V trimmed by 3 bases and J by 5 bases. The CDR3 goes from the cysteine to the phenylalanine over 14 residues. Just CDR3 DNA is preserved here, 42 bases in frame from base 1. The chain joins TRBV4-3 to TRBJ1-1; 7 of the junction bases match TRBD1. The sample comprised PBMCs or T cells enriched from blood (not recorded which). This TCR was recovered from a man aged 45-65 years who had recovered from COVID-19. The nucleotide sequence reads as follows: TGCGCCAGCAGCCATGAGACAGGGAGGACTGAAGCTTTCTTT. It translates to CASSHETGRTEAFF.